The source of this T cell receptor beta chain is a study of siplizumab effects on memory and regulatory T cells. Whole-study results and caveats: No functional test confirmed suppression by proliferating siplizumab-culture Tregs. No naive or memory phenotype could be assigned to roughly 80-95% of proliferating clones. Unstimulated subsets captured only a minor fraction of alloreactive clones.

Germline CDR1 is SEHNR and CDR2 is FQNEAQ (reference sequence). The CDR3 is made up of 12 amino acids. Between the trimmed V and J ends, which lost 7 bases and 6 bases, there was a span of 12 bases. TCR templates numbering 80,000 to 100,000 were assayed per sample. Libraries were prepared by immunoSEQ multiplex PCR; TCRdb keeps only in-frame clonotypes and omits some of them. The data hold about 80,000 clones, with around 93% observed a single time. Concerning this clone itself: What it recognizes is unknown.

The chain combines TRBV7-9 with TRBJ1-1, with D unclear. This receptor was taken from a human donor in good health. Material for sequencing was CD8+ T cells sorted from blood. The CDR3 here is CASTEFVPEAFF. As DNA, the CDR3 is TGTGCCAGCACCGAATTCGTCCCTGAAGCTTTCTTT. Combining the CDR3 with reference TRBV7-9 and TRBJ1-1 gives the whole variable domain DTGVSQNPRHKITKRGQNVTFRCDPISEHNRLYWYRQTLGQGPEFLTYFQNEAQLEKSRLLSDRFSAERPKGSFSTLEIQRTEQGDSAMYLCASTEFVPEAFFGQGTRLTVV.